One sample yielded the 22 T cell receptor beta chains listed below, sequenced in a study of Graves' ophthalmopathy and Graves' hyperthyroidism (dated by TCRdb to 2016 to 2018). Sequencing used an Illumina HiSeq 2000. For repertoire sequencing, the TCR beta CDR3 regions were amplified from RNA transcripts. A first-round RT-PCR used HTBI primers with the Qiagen OneStep RT-PCR kit, followed by a second-round multiplex PCR, size selection and purification. In TCRdb, the public reads were trimmed at Q25 with fastp and aligned with MiXCR, with productive beta chains retained. Duplicate CDR3 protein sequences are folded into a single record with the most common DNA and genes. The sample data list 170,000 or so distinct CDR3 sequences, and 30% to 45% of these were observed just once. Of the sample, under 6.5% is held by the ten largest clones. Sequencing input: peripheral blood. The receptors shown here come from a middle-aged woman with Graves' ophthalmopathy. Donor details come from another sample of the same person, matched by shared clones.

The chain is built from TRBV7-2 and TRBJ2-7, with unresolved D. V was trimmed by 2 bases and J by 2 bases, leaving 13 bases between them. There are 15 residues in the CDR3. Germline-derived CDR1 and CDR2 are SGHTA and FQGNSA. The CDR3 loop is CASSLLGFRTYEQYF. In DNA, the CDR3 is TGTGCCAGCAGCTTATTGGGGTTTAGGACCTACGAGCAGTACTTC. The whole variable domain, remainder taken from reference TRBV7-2 and TRBJ2-7, is GAGVSQSPSNKVTEKGKDVELRCDPISGHTALYWYRQSLGQGLEFLIYFQGNSAPDKSGLPSDRFSAERTGGSVSTLTIQRTQQEDSAVYLCASSLLGFRTYEQYFGPGTRLTVT.

The J gene is TRBJ1-1, the V gene TRBV6-2 or TRBV6-3; no clear D gene. Between the trimmed V and J ends, which lost 8 bases and 3 bases, there was a span of 13 bases. Germline V gene sequence: CDR1 MNHEY, CDR2 SVGEGT. The CDR3 length is 13 residues. The CDR3 DNA follows: TGTGCCAGCGGGTTGGACGTGGACACTGAAGCTTTCTTT. This codes for CASGLDVDTEAFF.

The V and J genes are TRBV7-2 and TRBJ2-7, with D perhaps TRBD1 (6 bases). The CDR3 is 16 amino acids. The germline CDR1 and CDR2 sequences are SGHTA and FQGNSA. V was shortened by 0 bases and J by 2 bases, with 14 bases between the two germline ends. The CDR3 bases are TGTGCCAGCAGCTTAGCCATGACGGGACACACCTACGAGCAGTACTTC. It translates to CASSLAMTGHTYEQYF.

The chain links TRBV29-1 to TRBJ2-7, with 9 bases identical to TRBD1. Germline trimming cut 3 bases from V and 6 bases from J; bases unmatched to any gene: 6. The CDR3 spans 13 residues. CDR1 is SQVTM and CDR2 is ANQGSEA in the germline V gene. The CDR3 bases are TGCAGCGTTGAGACAGGGGGGGTCGGCGAGCAGTACTTC. This encodes CSVETGGVGEQYF.

There are many counts of this clonotype. The V gene is TRBV9, the J gene TRBJ2-7; tentatively, D is TRBD1 (6 bases). Germline CDR1 is SGDLS and CDR2 is YYNGEE. The CDR3 loop spans 14 amino acids. With 0 bases removed from V and 2 bases from J, the gap between germline ends came to 9 bases. DNA of the CDR3: TGTGCCAGCAGCGTAGGACAGGCCACCTACGAGCAGTACTTC. Its protein is CASSVGQATYEQYF.

This clonotype came up once. V and J are TRBV6-5 and TRBJ1-1; D is unresolved. V was cut by 0 bases and J by 4 bases, with 12 bases left in between. Germline CDR1 reads MNHEY; CDR2 reads SVGAGI. CDR3 length: 15 residues. CDR3 coding DNA: TGTGCCAGCAGTTACTCGAATGGGGTTGGCACTGAAGCTTTCTTT. Translating it yields CASSYSNGVGTEAFF.

The DNA of the CDR3 is TGTGCCAGCAGCCCCCGACAGGGCCACACTGAAGCTTTCTTT. Residues: CASSPRQGHTEAFF. The chain links TRBV7-2 to TRBJ1-1, with 7 bases that match TRBD1. The CDR3 runs to 14 residues. V lost 5 bases to trimming and J lost 3 bases; unmatched junction nucleotides: 6. CDR1 and CDR2 from the germline V gene are SGHTA and FQGNSA.

This clonotype was recorded many times. V gene TRBV6-5 combines with J gene TRBJ2-2, with D possibly TRBD1 on 5 matching bases. V lost 6 bases and J lost 6, with 11 bases in between. The germline V gene encodes CDR1 MNHEY and CDR2 SVGAGI. The CDR3 runs to 13 residues. The CDR3 DNA follows: TGTGCCAGCAGCCAAGGACAATCCGGGGAGCTGTTTTTT. Protein sequence: CASSQGQSGELFF.

This clonotype was counted at least ten times. The DNA of the CDR3 is TGCGCCAGCACCATGACTAGCGGGAGGACCCAAGAGACCCAGTACTTC. It specifies CASTMTSGRTQETQYF. The chain carries TRBV5-1 and TRBJ2-5, with 13 bases that match TRBD2. Germline V gene lookup returns CDR1 SGHRS and CDR2 YFSETQ. Losses at the gene ends were 6 bases for V and 1 base for J; bases not matched to a gene: 6. The CDR3 runs to 16 residues.

This clonotype was recorded at least ten times. V is TRBV19 and J is TRBJ2-4; maybe TRBD1 (5 bases). The CDR3 loop spans 12 amino acids. Trimming shortened V by 6 bases and J by 6 bases, and 9 bases separated the two germline ends. Per the germline V gene, CDR1 is LNHDA and CDR2 is SQIVND (reference sequence). CDR3 sequence reads: CASRSQGNIQYF. The CDR3 DNA is TGTGCCAGTAGGTCCCAGGGAAACATTCAGTACTTC.

This clonotype has a count of ten or more. A much bigger clone sits one base away, suggesting this may be a read error. J is TRBJ1-6 and V is TRBV28; TRBD1 is a possible D gene (5 bases). This CDR3 comprises 14 residues. Germline-derived CDR1 and CDR2 are MDHEN and SYDVKM. Trimming left V 3 bases short and J 7 bases short, with 10 bases between. The CDR3 loop reads CASSLGGVNSPLHF. DNA for the CDR3: TGTGCCAGCAGTTTGGGGGGGGTAAATTCACCCCTCCACTTT.

The chain joins TRBV7-2 to TRBJ1-2, with TRBD1 as a possible D gene (6 bases). Per germline, CDR1 SGHTA and CDR2 FQGNSA. There are 15 residues in the CDR3. V was clipped by 5 bases and J by 3 bases, with 16 bases between them. The CDR3 DNA follows: TGTGCCAGCAGCCCACAGGGAAGGGGCGACTATGGCTACACCTTC. Its protein is CASSPQGRGDYGYTF.

In its sample, this clonotype was seen many times. The chain combines TRBV5-1 with TRBJ2-6; no clear D gene. V shed 4 bases and J shed 0 bases, with 8 bases lying between them. The CDR3 runs to 15 residues. CDR1 and CDR2 from the germline V gene are SGHRS and YFSETQ. The CDR3 region is CASSPSLSGANVLTF. Here the CDR3 DNA reads TGCGCCAGCAGCCCCTCCCTCTCTGGGGCCAACGTCCTGACTTTC.

The chain has TRBV27 and TRBJ2-7, with a possible D match to TRBD2 (6 bases). Germline lookup yields CDR1 MNHEY and CDR2 SMNVEV (reference sequence). V gave up 3 bases and J gave up 2 bases, with 11 bases separating them. CDR3 size: 14 residues. DNA of the CDR3: TGTGCCAGCAGTTTTAGCGGCACGGCCTACGAGCAGTACTTC. It specifies CASSFSGTAYEQYF.

This clonotype has only one observation. The rearrangement links TRBV11-2 to TRBJ2-5; the D gene is possibly TRBD2 (6 bases). The CDR3 loop spans 16 amino acids. Germline V gene data show CDR1 as SGHAT and CDR2 as FQNNGV. Between the trimmed V and J ends, which lost 0 bases and 1 base, there was a span of 12 bases. CDR3 DNA: TGTGCCAGCAGCTTAGATCGCGGGAATGGCCAAGAGACCCAGTACTTC. Amino acid sequence: CASSLDRGNGQETQYF.

The V call is TRBV20-1, the J call TRBJ2-4; 7 bases map to TRBD2. V gave up 0 bases and J gave up 8 bases; unmatched junction bases: 7. Germline V gene data show CDR1 as DFQATT and CDR2 as SNEGSKA (reference sequence). The CDR3 is made up of 14 amino acids. The DNA for the CDR3 is TGCAGTGCTAGAGATCGGTCGAGCGGGGACATTCAGTACTTC. Protein product: CSARDRSSGDIQYF.

Ten or more counts support this clonotype. The chain employs TRBV27 and TRBJ1-2, with D perhaps matching TRBD1 (5 bases). Trimming removed 8 bases from V and 6 bases from J, with 19 bases in between. Per the germline V gene, CDR1 is MNHEY and CDR2 is SMNVEV (reference sequence). This CDR3 has 14 amino acids. CDR3 coding DNA: TGTGCCAGCGGGGCCAGTTTATGGGGTAATGGCTACACCTTC. It encodes CASGASLWGNGYTF.

This clonotype appeared many times. In nucleotides, the CDR3 is TGTGCCAGCAGTGGACAGTTGGCCGGGGAGCTGTTTTTT. This encodes CASSGQLAGELFF. J is TRBJ2-2 and V is TRBV6-4; D is possibly TRBD1 (5 bases). The germline CDR1 and CDR2 sequences are MRHNA and SNTAGT. V was cut by 4 bases and J by 6 bases, with 9 bases left in between. This CDR3 has 13 residues.

Here the CDR3 reads CASSLGARQGSETQYF. The CDR3 DNA sequence: TGTGCCAGCAGTTTGGGTGCCCGCCAGGGTTCAGAGACCCAGTACTTC. The chain combines TRBV27 with TRBJ2-5; perhaps TRBD1 as D (5 bases). Trimming left V 3 bases short and J 4 bases short, with 18 bases between. The germline V gene has CDR1 MNHEY and CDR2 SMNVEV (reference sequence). The CDR3 extends over 16 amino acids.

The V and J genes are TRBV30 and TRBJ2-7; D might be TRBD1 or TRBD2, each matching 5 bases. V shed 0 bases and J shed 4 bases, with 10 bases lying between them. Germline assignment: CDR1 GTSNPN and CDR2 SVGIG (reference sequence). CDR3 size: 13 residues. CDR3 loop: CAWSVRGRYEQYF. The CDR3 bases are TGTGCCTGGAGTGTACGGGGACGGTACGAGCAGTACTTC.

This clonotype was recorded many times. The V gene is TRBV30, the J gene TRBJ1-2; the match to TRBD1 covers 7 bases. The germline V gene encodes CDR1 GTSNPN and CDR2 SVGIG (reference sequence). Losses at the gene ends were 4 bases for V and 4 bases for J; bases not matched to a gene: 6. The CDR3 contains 13 residues. The CDR3 region is CAWNSDRVYGYTF. The CDR3 nucleotides read TGTGCCTGGAACAGCGACAGGGTCTATGGCTACACCTTC.

The chain has TRBV11-2 and TRBJ2-7; 10 positions match TRBD2. Germline V CDR1 and CDR2: SGHAT, FQNNGV. CDR3 length: 16 amino acids. The V segment lost 1 base and the J segment 7 bases; nucleotides outside the gene matches: 10. The CDR3 reads CASSLVWLAGVQEQYF. CDR3 DNA: TGTGCCAGCAGCTTAGTTTGGCTAGCGGGAGTGCAGGAGCAGTACTTC. Looking up the rest from reference TRBV11-2 and TRBJ2-7 gives the full variable domain: EAGVAQSPRYKIIEKRQSVAFWCNPISGHATLYWYQQILGQGPKLLIQFQNNGVVDDSQLPKDRFSAERLKGVDSTLKIQPAKLEDSAVYLCASSLVWLAGVQEQYFGPGTRLTVT.